The 19 T cell receptor beta chains listed next were all sequenced from one sample in a study of long-term antiretroviral therapy in people with HIV. An immunoSEQ assay, version v3.0, was performed at survey level. Clones were sequenced by immunoSEQ multiplex PCR, and TCRdb holds only the in-frame ones, with some missing. The repertoire holds 30,000 to 40,000 clones, with 97% as singletons. Sequenced here: unsorted PBMCs, sampled 6.9 years after starting antiretroviral therapy. The receptor set was obtained from a man aged 25-45 years with HIV.

The chain employs TRBV29-1 and TRBJ2-5; D gene uncertain. With 4 bases removed from V and 7 bases from J, the gap between germline ends came to 13 bases. Germline V lookup: CDR1 SQVTM, CDR2 ANQGSEA. The CDR3 has 12 amino acids. CDR3 protein: CSVVSESGTQYF. For the CDR3, the DNA is TGCAGCGTTGTCTCGGAATCGGGGACCCAGTACTTC.

The rearrangement uses TRBV27 and TRBJ1-1; D not resolved. The germline V gene has CDR1 MNHEY and CDR2 SMNVEV (reference sequence). Trimming left V 2 bases short and J 2 bases short, with 9 bases between. CDR3 size: 14 residues. The CDR3 sequence: CASSLGFGNTEAFF. CDR3 DNA: TGTGCCAGCAGTTTAGGATTCGGAAACACTGAAGCTTTCTTT.

This chain links TRBV7-2 with TRBJ2-7; D possibly corresponds to TRBD2 (5 bases). Germline V lookup: CDR1 SGHTA, CDR2 FQGNSA. The CDR3 spans 16 residues. V was trimmed by 4 bases and J by 3 bases, leaving 19 bases between them. The CDR3 region has the DNA TGTGCCAGCAGCTCAACCCCCAGCGGCCGTATCTACGAGCAGTACTTC. Amino acids: CASSSTPSGRIYEQYF.

The chain combines TRBV9 with TRBJ2-3, with TRBD2 matching 11 bases. CDR1 is SGDLS, CDR2 YYNGEE, per germline. With 4 bases clipped from V and 4 bases from J, the junction kept 5 bases outside the gene matches. There are 15 residues in the CDR3. For the CDR3, the DNA is TGTGCCAGCAGCTATAGCGGGGGGGCGTCAGATACGCAGTATTTT. It encodes CASSYSGGASDTQYF.

The genes are TRBV4-2 and TRBJ1-1; D unclear. CDR1 is LGHNA and CDR2 is YNFKEQ in the germline V gene. CDR3 length: 14 residues. Trimming left V 11 bases short and J 4 bases short, with 20 bases between. As DNA, the CDR3 is TGTGCCGTCCGCCGGGGAAGATTGGGCACTGAAGCTTTCTTT. Its translation: CAVRRGRLGTEAFF.

This clone was counted a few times. The V and J genes are TRBV19 and TRBJ1-4; TRBD1 matches at 7 bases. The CDR3 spans 14 residues. Germline V gives CDR1 LNHDA, CDR2 SQIVND (reference sequence). The ends lost 4 bases at V and 8 bases at J; junction bases unmatched: 7. The CDR3 DNA reads as TGTGCCAGTAGTACTGACAGGGAAGGGGAAAAACTGTTTTTT. It is translated as CASSTDREGEKLFF. Full variable domain (missing parts from reference TRBV19 and TRBJ1-4): DGGITQSPKYLFRKEGQNVTLSCEQNLNHDAMYWYRQDPGQGLRLIYYSQIVNDFQKGDIAEGYSVSREKKESFPLTVTSAQKNPTAFYLCASSTDREGEKLFFGSGTQLSVL.

The DNA for the CDR3 is TGCGCCAGCAGCTTGGCCGGGACAGGGGAAGAGACCCAGTACTTC. Translation: CASSLAGTGEETQYF. The gene calls are TRBV5-1 and TRBJ2-5; 10 bases fit TRBD1. The V gene end was trimmed by 0 bases and the J gene end by 3 bases; junction bases not matched to a gene: 2. The CDR3 has 15 residues. Germline V gene sequence: CDR1 SGHRS, CDR2 YFSETQ.

This clone was seen only once. The chain links TRBV6-5 to TRBJ2-5; a possible D gene is TRBD2 (5 bases). The V end was cut by 6 bases, the J end by 7 bases, with 18 bases between. The CDR3 extends over 14 amino acids. Germline values: CDR1 MNHEY, CDR2 SVGAGI. The CDR3 bases are TGTGCCAGCAGACTCCCCCTGGCGGGTGGGACCCAGTACTTC. It yields the protein CASRLPLAGGTQYF.

The chain combines TRBV4-2 with TRBJ1-4; D is ambiguous. This CDR3 is 16 amino acids long. Deletions cut 0 bases from V and 3 bases from J, with 11 bases between. Germline loops: CDR1 LGHNA, CDR2 YNFKEQ. This CDR3 is CASSQDLLGPNEKLFF. The CDR3 DNA reads TGTGCCAGCAGCCAAGATCTACTAGGGCCTAATGAAAAACTGTTTTTT.

The V call is TRBV6-1, the J call TRBJ1-5; D perhaps matches TRBD1 (6 bases). Germline V CDR1 and CDR2: MNHNS, SASEGT. The CDR3 runs 15 residues. V was cut by 6 bases and J by 1 base, with 13 bases left in between. The CDR3 DNA sequence: TGTGCCAGCAGCGTCAGCAGGGGAAGCAATCAGCCCCAGCATTTT. This gives the protein CASSVSRGSNQPQHF.

On this clone: Other DNA variants within this sample encode the same CDR3. This chain joins TRBV11-3 and TRBJ1-1; D gene ambiguous. V lost 1 base and J lost 4, with 7 bases in between. There are 13 residues in the CDR3. The germline V gene has CDR1 SGHNT and CDR2 YENEEA. DNA for the CDR3: TGTGCCAGCAGCTTAGGCACAGCCACTGAAGCTTTCTTT. Translating it yields CASSLGTATEAFF.

The sample holds one count of this clone. The V call is TRBV6-5, the J call TRBJ1-3; D remains unclear. The CDR3 is 15 residues long. V was trimmed by 2 bases and J by 4 bases, leaving 12 bases between them. The germline gives CDR1 MNHEY, CDR2 SVGAGI. CDR3 sequence (DNA): TGTGCCAGCAGTTACCTTGGAGGGTCCGGAAACACCATATATTTT. Its translation: CASSYLGGSGNTIYF.

The rearrangement links TRBV11-2 to TRBJ1-1, with D maybe TRBD1 (5 bases). Looked up from germline, CDR1 is SGHAT and CDR2 is FQNNGV. Trimming stripped 3 bases from V and 3 bases from J, with 11 bases between. The CDR3 runs 14 residues. The CDR3: CASSFGGEDTEAFF. For the CDR3, the DNA is TGTGCCAGCAGCTTTGGGGGTGAAGACACTGAAGCTTTCTTT.

V gene TRBV4-1 combines with J gene TRBJ2-7, with 7 bases matching TRBD1. V shed 5 bases and J 0 bases; nucleotides not matched to a gene: 7. The germline V gene encodes CDR1 MGHRA and CDR2 YSYEKL. This CDR3 has 15 amino acids. CDR3 protein: CASSFRDSSSYEQYF. The CDR3 nucleotides are TGCGCCAGCAGCTTCAGGGACAGCAGCTCCTACGAGCAGTACTTC.

CDR3 nucleotide sequence: TGTGCCAGCAGTGAATTGGGACTAGCGGACTACGAGCAGTACTTC. Amino acid sequence: CASSELGLADYEQYF. The chain is built from TRBV6-1 and TRBJ2-7; 11 nucleotides match TRBD2. The CDR3 has 15 residues. V trimming: 2 bases; J trimming: 3 bases; junction bases outside the gene matches: 3. Germline CDR1 reads MNHNS; CDR2 reads SASEGT.

This chain connects TRBV14 to TRBJ2-3; D assignment may be TRBD1 or TRBD2 (6 bases each). Germline V gives CDR1 SGHDN, CDR2 FVKESK. The V gene lost 1 base and the J gene lost 4 bases, with 15 bases spanning the gap. This CDR3 has 16 amino acids. The CDR3 coding sequence is TGTGCCAGCAGCCAAGTGTTGGGGGGCTATTCAGATACGCAGTATTTT. It is translated as CASSQVLGGYSDTQYF.

The chain joins TRBV7-9 to TRBJ1-1; no clear D. The germline CDR1 and CDR2 sequences are SEHNR and FQNEAQ (reference sequence). This CDR3 comprises 15 residues. V gave up 2 bases and J gave up 1 base, with 11 bases separating them. The CDR3, as DNA: TGTGCCAGCAGCTTAAATCTCGACGGGAACACTGAAGCTTTCTTT. Translation gives CASSLNLDGNTEAFF.

The rearrangement links TRBV7-9 to TRBJ2-2; D is perhaps TRBD2 (5 bases). The CDR3 totals 13 residues. Trimming took 2 bases from V and 6 from J, leaving 7 bases between them. CDR1 is SEHNR and CDR2 is FQNEAQ in the germline V gene (reference sequence). The DNA for the CDR3 is TGTGCCAGCAGCTTAAAGGGAGCCGGGGAGCTGTTTTTT. This translates into CASSLKGAGELFF.

The genes are TRBV4-2 and TRBJ1-6; D not certain. The V end was cut by 1 base, the J end by 1 base, with 8 bases between. Germline CDR1 LGHNA, CDR2 YNFKEQ. CDR3 length equals 16 residues. The CDR3 DNA reads TGTGCCAGCAGCCAAGGTACGGGTTCCTATAATTCACCCCTCCACTTT. This sequence encodes CASSQGTGSYNSPLHF.